This paragraph covers one T cell receptor beta chain sequence. It lacks a known antigen. The sample holds no much larger clone one base away, and base qualities are not on file. This entry is derived from a study of blood T cell repertoires in COVID-19 (dated by TCRdb to 2018 to 2021). Some background on the complete study: Samples from collaborators originated in the United States, Italy and Spain and spanned both the acute and convalescent phases of COVID-19. Deeply sampled blood TCRbeta repertoires from subjects exposed to, actively infected with, or recovered from COVID-19 were included in the dataset. The material from the prospective study consisted of cDNA or gDNA derived from T cells, B-cell-depleted T cells, or PBMCs. The samples were drawn from the first 160 participants of the ongoing ImmuneRACE study and from over a thousand subjects provided by 6 global collaborators. Sample metadata almost always included a de-identified subject ID, COVID-19 status, age in years and sex. The repertoires were made available in a free public database intended to serve as a resource for research on the immune response to SARS-CoV-2. HLA class I and class II types, where available, came from metadata supplied by the sample provider rather than from assay-based typing.

Each collaborating institution followed its own protocols to collect whole blood in K2EDTA tubes. For TCRbeta analysis, collaborators shipped samples in one of three forms: frozen whole blood, isolated PBMCs, or DNA extracted from either of those sample types. V and J lose 2 bases and 2 bases, and a span of 7 bases separates them. The CDR3 has 14 amino acids, counting the end cysteine and phenylalanine. Solely the CDR3 DNA is kept, with 42 bases framed from the first base. CDR1 is given as MGHDK and CDR2 as SYGVNS, both from the germline V gene. Study-level results and caveats: The quantity of clinical and demographic metadata differed by source and by participant and was supplied without curation.

TCRbeta CDR3 regions were amplified from genomic DNA using the immunoSEQ Assay, a bias-controlled multiplex PCR. The original pipeline was this. The number of nucleated cells in each sample was estimated by amplification of reference gene primers within the assay. To quantify the absolute abundance of each unique TCRbeta CDR3 rearrangement, sequence reads were collapsed and filtered. Productive Simpson clonality was computed per sample as the square root of Simpson's diversity index over productive rearrangements. Entries here come from immuneACCESS through TCRdb and include only in-frame sequences with V and J called. Some clones fail to appear in such tables; in the studies checked, an unresolved V gene covers under half of the shortfall, and the cause of the remainder is unknown. The D gene and trimming were derived from the DNA, and the V and J assignments and clone size from that table. This sample gives fewer than 500,000 clones in total; around 89% of them show up just once. The top ten clonotypes cover 4% to 5.5% of the sample.

The receptor chain draws on TRBV25-1 and TRBJ1-5; matching of 5 bases hints at TRBD1 as the D gene. Specimen: peripheral blood. The sequence came from a woman aged 25 to 39 with acute or convalescent COVID-19. CDR3 loop: CASSEIGGNQPQHF. The DNA reads TGTGCCAGCAGTGAAATAGGGGGCAATCAGCCCCAGCATTTT.